These T cell receptor beta chains were read from a single sample in a study of OX40 agonist ivuxolimab in advanced cancers. Sequencing was performed with immunoSEQ multiplex PCR; in TCRdb, only in-frame clones are kept and a portion is missing. This table holds tens of thousands of clones, approximately 80% found once. This specimen was CD4+ or CD8+ T cells sorted from blood, taken in a trial of the OX40 agonist ivuxolimab. These receptor sequences come from an adult with an advanced solid tumor such as melanoma, head and neck, liver or kidney cancer. Both conserved end residues are part of each CDR3. Each record gives: D gene, clone size, J gene, V gene, CDR3 DNA, CDR3 protein. D genes are given only for firm matches. Clone size is not always given. Where it is, it says once, few, many or a class for expanded clones.

. . TRBJ2-7 TRBV10-3 TGTGCCATCAGTGAGCCCCTCGGGAGACAGGGAACCTACGAGCAGTACTTC CAISEPLGRQGTYEQYF
TRBD1 . TRBJ2-1 TRBV25-1 TGTGCCAGCAAGATCCTAATGGGACAGGGGGCCGACAATGAGCAGTTCTTC CASKILMGQGADNEQFF
. . TRBJ2-6 TRBV29-1 TGCAGCGTTGGCCAAGACTCTGGGGCCAACGTCCTGACTTTC CSVGQDSGANVLTF
. . TRBJ2-7 TRBV7-6 TGTGCCAGCAGCTTAGGGGAGGTTTCCTACGAGCAGTACTTC CASSLGEVSYEQYF
. . TRBJ2-5 TRBV2 TGTGCCAGCGCGTACGGGGAGACCCAGTACTTC CASAYGETQYF
TRBD2 . TRBJ2-1 TRBV5-5 TGTGCCAGCAGCTTGTTCAGCGGGGGGGCCTCTGAGCAGTTCTTC CASSLFSGGASEQFF
. . TRBJ1-5 TRBV19 TGTGCCAGTAGCAGGAATCCTGGGGCCACCAATCAGCCCCAGCATTTT CASSRNPGATNQPQHF
. once TRBJ1-4 TRBV11-2 TGTGCCAGCAGCCCTACAAGGGGGGAAAAACTGTTTTTT CASSPTRGEKLFF
TRBD1 . TRBJ1-2 TRBV5-1 TGCGCCAGCGGTGGACAGGGGGACTATGGCTACACCTTC CASGGQGDYGYTF
TRBD2 . TRBJ2-3 TRBV7-2 TGTGCCAGCAGCTTCCGCAGATCTAGCGGGGGGAGATCAGATACGCAGTATTTT CASSFRRSSGGRSDTQYF
TRBD1 few TRBJ1-6 TRBV7-9 TGTGCCAGCAGCTTAGGGGACAGGGGAAATTCACCCCTCCACTTT CASSLGDRGNSPLHF
. . TRBJ1-3 TRBV30 TGTGCCTGGAGTGTCGAAAAGGGAAACACCATATATTTT CAWSVEKGNTIYF
TRBD1 . TRBJ1-2 TRBV4-1 TGCGCCAGCAGCCGCGGACAGGGGCCTAACTATGGCTACACCTTC CASSRGQGPNYGYTF